What follows is one T cell receptor beta chain and its context. The data were produced by immunoSEQ multiplex PCR, yet TCRdb's version contains in-frame clones alone and is incomplete. The table shows approximately 150,000 clones, with just under 85% occurring only once. Germline-derived CDR1 and CDR2 are SGDLS and YYNGEE. The CDR3 is 15 residues long. Trimming shortened V by 4 bases and J by 5 bases, and 13 bases separated the two germline ends. This sample was taken from a study of blood T cell repertoires in COVID-19. Material: peripheral blood. The chain carries TRBV9 and TRBJ1-6, with D possibly matching TRBD1 (5 bases). The clonotype comes from a woman of 80 years or more with COVID-19, enrolled during active disease. The CDR3 here is CASSPSGGNNSPLHF. The DNA of the CDR3 is TGTGCCAGCAGCCCCAGTGGGGGGAATAATTCACCCCTCCACTTT.